The present T cell receptor (beta chain) was sequenced within a study of blood T cell repertoires in COVID-19. Study as a whole: The study drew acute and convalescent COVID-19 samples from the United States, Italy and Spain.

Per the original methods: Nucleated cell number was recorded as an estimate derived from reference gene primer amplification. Clones were sequenced by immunoSEQ multiplex PCR, and TCRdb holds only the in-frame ones, with some missing. V, J and clone size derive from that table, while D and trimming were established from the DNA sequence. The sample yields about 300,000 clones, roughly 90% seen once. Seattle's enrolled individuals joined amid active infection and were then monitored longitudinally. Input material: peripheral blood. The receptor's source is a woman aged 25 to 39 with COVID-19, enrolled during active disease.

The CDR3 sequence is CASSLAVGGGVGTEAFF. The CDR3 nucleotides are TGTGCCAGCAGCTTGGCCGTCGGAGGGGGCGTGGGCACTGAAGCTTTCTTT. The chain combines TRBV5-8 with TRBJ1-1; 7 bases align to TRBD1. CDR1 and CDR2 (germline): SGHTS, YDEGEE. V shed 0 bases, J shed 4 bases, and the junction held 12 bases outside the gene matches. The CDR3 consists of 17 residues.